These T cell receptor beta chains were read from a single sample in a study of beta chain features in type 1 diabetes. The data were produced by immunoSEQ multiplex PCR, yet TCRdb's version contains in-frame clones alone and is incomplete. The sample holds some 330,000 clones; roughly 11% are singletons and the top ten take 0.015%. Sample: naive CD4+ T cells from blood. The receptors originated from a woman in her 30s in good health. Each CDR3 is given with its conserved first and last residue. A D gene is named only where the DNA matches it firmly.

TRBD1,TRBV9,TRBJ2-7,CASSVGAGTASYEQYF
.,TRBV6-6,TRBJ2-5,CASSLDQETQYF
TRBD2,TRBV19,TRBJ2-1,CASKKTGTSGSFAEQFF
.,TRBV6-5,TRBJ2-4,CASRPDRPSSPYF
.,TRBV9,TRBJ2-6,CASSVDGASGANVLTF
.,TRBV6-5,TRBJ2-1,CASSPGLPNEQFF
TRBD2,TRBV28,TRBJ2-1,CASSLPGGRAHEQFF
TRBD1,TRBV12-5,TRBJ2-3,CASGPGTGSTDTQYF
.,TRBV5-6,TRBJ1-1,CASSFGFLGATEAFF
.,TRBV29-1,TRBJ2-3,CSVEPGVATDTQYF
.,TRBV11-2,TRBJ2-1,CASSTTGTYRNEQFF
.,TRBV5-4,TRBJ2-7,CASSLYSGSKNEQYF
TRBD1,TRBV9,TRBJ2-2,CASSVAGQATGELFF
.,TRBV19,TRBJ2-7,CASSMVWGAYEQYF
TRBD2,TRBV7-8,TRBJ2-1,CASSRINSGASSYNEQFF
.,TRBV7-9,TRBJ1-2,CASSLRQAVVGYTF
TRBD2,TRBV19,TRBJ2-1,CASKILAGTGEQFF
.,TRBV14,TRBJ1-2,CASSQDLEYGYTF
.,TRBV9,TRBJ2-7,CASSPGGFSYEQYF
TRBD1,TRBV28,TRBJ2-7,CASSNPGQAFEQYF
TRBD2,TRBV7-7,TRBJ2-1,CASSRGLAGENEQFF
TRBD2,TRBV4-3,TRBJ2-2,CASSRSGGSNTGELFF
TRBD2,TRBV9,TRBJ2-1,CASSVPRTSDYNEQFF
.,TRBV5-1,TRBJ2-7,CASSPAAAYEQYF
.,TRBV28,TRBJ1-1,CASSLILNTEAFF
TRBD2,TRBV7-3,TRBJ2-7,CASSLAGGLDTFEQYF
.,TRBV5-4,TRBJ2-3,CASSLSSTDTQYF
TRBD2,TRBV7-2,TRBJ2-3,CASSLGLAGADTQYF
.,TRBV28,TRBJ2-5,CASSPAGRGGRETQYF
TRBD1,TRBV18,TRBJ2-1,CASSPQDRGGEQFF
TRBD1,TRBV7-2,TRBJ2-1,CASSPRDRESGEQFF
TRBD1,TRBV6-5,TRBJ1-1,CASRGQGYTEAFF